This T cell receptor beta chain is drawn from a study of T-cell reconstitution after alpha-beta-depleted transplantation in children. Whole-study results and caveats: High day-60 TCRbeta diversity in some patients came from surviving recipient T cells and thymic progenitors. Two months or so post-transplant, alpha-beta T cells reportedly derived from several hundred expanded graft clones. One year post-transplant, T-cell counts and diversity were largely derived from T cells produced anew.

The CDR3 has 15 residues. CDR1 SGHRS and CDR2 YFSETQ come from the germline V gene. V shed 3 bases, J shed 6 bases, and the junction held 8 bases outside the gene matches. During its preparation, the TCRbeta library received unique molecular identifiers. TCRdb re-analysed the PCR reads in MiXCR, keeping a single row per CDR3 protein. The table shows fewer than 700,000 distinct CDR3 sequences, with roughly 13% occurring only once. Comment on this clonotype: The target antigen is unknown.

The TCR originated in a male patient younger than 18 who had a stem cell transplant for acute myeloid leukemia, so the T cells may come from the graft donor. Material: PBMCs, mostly from graft donor cells, obtained 360 days after TCRalphabeta/CD19-depleted stem cell transplant. This chain joins TRBV5-1 and TRBJ2-1; the match to TRBD2 covers 8 bases. In DNA, the CDR3 is TGCGCCAGCAGCTGTCCAGCGGGAGAAAGCAATGAGCAGTTCTTC. It translates to CASSCPAGESNEQFF.